Each of the 9 T cell receptor beta chains below was sequenced from the same sample in a study of high-grade serous ovarian cancer treatment subgroups. Profiled with immunoSEQ multiplex PCR; TCRdb holds only in-frame clones, not every one. The table includes 9,600 or so clones, more than 70% detected once. The tumor samples were collected prior to definitive surgery or chemotherapy. Sequenced sample: tumor tissue. Every receptor here comes from a human donor with high-grade serous ovarian cancer.

This clone turned up a few times. The chain uses TRBV11-3 and TRBJ2-2, with 10 bases lining up with TRBD2. Trimming took 5 bases from V and 0 from J; bases not matched to a gene: 9. The CDR3 runs to 18 residues. Germline CDR1 SGHNT, CDR2 YENEEA. The CDR3 here is CASSPQLAGATNTGELFF. The CDR3 DNA follows: TGTGCCAGCAGCCCCCAGCTAGCGGGAGCTACGAACACCGGGGAGCTGTTTTTT.

The rearrangement joins TRBV11-2 to TRBJ2-5; D gene uncertain. The better agreement between TRBJ2-7 and the DNA end casts doubt on the J call. In germline, CDR1 is SGHAT, CDR2 FQNNGV. The CDR3 has 14 amino acids. CDR3 protein: CASSLAIWDYEQYF. CDR3 nucleotide sequence: TGTGCCAGCAGCTTAGCCATTTGGGACTACGAGCAGTACTTC.

This clone is medium-sized (0.01 to 0.1%) in the sample. The chain carries TRBV14 and TRBJ2-1; 11 nucleotides match TRBD2. Germline V lookup: CDR1 SGHDN, CDR2 FVKESK. Trimming cost V 0 bases and J 5 bases; bases outside gene matches: 6. The CDR3 is 17 amino acids. The CDR3 DNA follows: TGTGCCAGCAGCCAAGAGGATCTAGCGGGAGGCCACAATGAGCAGTTCTTC. It specifies CASSQEDLAGGHNEQFF. Using reference TRBV14 and TRBJ2-1 for the parts outside the CDR3, the full variable domain is EAGVTQFPSHSVIEKGQTVTLRCDPISGHDNLYWYRRVMGKEIKFLLHFVKESKQDESGMPNNRFLAERTGGTYSTLKVQPAELEDSGVYFCASSQEDLAGGHNEQFFGPGTRLTVL.

The genes are TRBV15 and TRBJ1-5; no definite D call. The germline gives CDR1 LNHNV, CDR2 YYDKDF (reference sequence). CDR3 length equals 14 residues. With 0 bases removed from V and 8 bases from J, the gap between germline ends came to 11 bases. The CDR3 protein is CATSRDYSGEPQHF. CDR3 coding DNA: TGTGCCACCAGCAGAGATTACTCGGGAGAGCCCCAGCATTTT. Full variable domain (remainder filled in from reference TRBV15 and TRBJ1-5): DAMVIQNPRYQVTQFGKPVTLSCSQTLNHNVMYWYQQKSSQAPKLLFHYYDKDFNNEADTPDNFQSRRPNTSFCFLDIRSPGLGDTAMYLCATSRDYSGEPQHFGDGTRLSIL.

The rearrangement uses TRBV5-8 and TRBJ2-4; TRBD2 matches at 10 bases. This CDR3 contains 16 residues. CDR1 and CDR2 from the germline V gene are SGHTS and YDEGEE. With V trimmed by 1 base and J by 6 bases, 7 bases remained unmatched. The CDR3 reads CASSLYTSGMGNIQYF. DNA for the CDR3: TGTGCCAGCAGCTTGTATACTAGCGGGATGGGAAACATTCAGTACTTC.

The chain has TRBV6-1 and TRBJ1-4; tentatively, D is TRBD1 (5 bases). CDR3 size: 13 residues. Germline V gives CDR1 MNHNS, CDR2 SASEGT. The V end lost 6 bases, the J end lost 5 bases, and 10 bases lay between the germline ends. CDR3 sequence: CASRRDVNEKLFF. The CDR3 DNA sequence: TGTGCCAGCAGACGGGACGTAAATGAAAAACTGTTTTTT.

The rearrangement links TRBV7-8 to TRBJ1-3; D perhaps matches TRBD1 (6 bases). The germline CDR1 and CDR2 sequences are SGHVS and FQNEAQ. V was shortened by 5 bases and J by 0 bases, with 14 bases between the two germline ends. CDR3 length: 16 residues. Written as DNA, the CDR3 is TGTGCCAGCAGCCCTCTAAGGGGGAGCTCTGGAAACACCATATATTTT. Its protein product is CASSPLRGSSGNTIYF.

The CDR3 DNA is TGTGCCAGCAGGCCTAGGAGAAATTATTTCTACGAGCAGTACTTC. Its protein product is CASRPRRNYFYEQYF. This chain uses TRBV6-6 with TRBJ2-7; D not certain. The V end lost 6 bases, the J end lost 3 bases, and 18 bases lay between the germline ends. The CDR3 is 15 amino acids. Germline V gene data show CDR1 as MNHNY and CDR2 as SVGAGI (reference sequence).

The chain recombines TRBV11-1 with TRBJ2-1; D is perhaps TRBD2 (6 bases). There are 16 residues in the CDR3. Germline lookup yields CDR1 SGHAT and CDR2 FQDESV (reference sequence). V was cut by 4 bases and J by 3 bases, with 16 bases left in between. CDR3 sequence reads: CASSYQDGGVYNEQFF. Written as DNA, the CDR3 is TGTGCCAGCAGCTACCAAGACGGGGGAGTCTACAATGAGCAGTTCTTC.